This entry concerns a single TCR beta chain. Per the study methods: For nucleated cells, counts were estimated from reference gene primer amplification. Clones were sequenced by immunoSEQ multiplex PCR, and TCRdb holds only the in-frame ones, with some missing. That table furnishes V, J and clone size, whereas the DNA furnished D and trimming. Of approximately 300,000 clones listed, more than 75% were seen once; the top ten hold under 11%. Symptom resolution, clearance, or two negative PCRs marked the recovered donors of Cohort 3. The data stem from a study of blood T cell repertoires in COVID-19. Across the study: The study drew acute and convalescent COVID-19 samples from the United States, Italy and Spain. PBMCs, B-cell-depleted T cells, or T cells provided the cDNA or gDNA that made up the material.

V gave up 1 base and J gave up 1 base; unmatched junction bases: 2. Germline loops: CDR1 LGHNA, CDR2 YNFKEQ. CDR3 size: 16 residues. The chain joins TRBV4-2 to TRBJ2-2, with TRBD1 matching over 8 bases. The origin of this receptor is a woman younger than 30 who had recovered from COVID-19. The specimen was PBMCs or T cells enriched from blood (not recorded which). The CDR3 spells CASSQGQGMNTGELFF. CDR3 bases: TGTGCCAGCAGCCAAGGACAGGGGATGAACACCGGGGAGCTGTTTTTT.